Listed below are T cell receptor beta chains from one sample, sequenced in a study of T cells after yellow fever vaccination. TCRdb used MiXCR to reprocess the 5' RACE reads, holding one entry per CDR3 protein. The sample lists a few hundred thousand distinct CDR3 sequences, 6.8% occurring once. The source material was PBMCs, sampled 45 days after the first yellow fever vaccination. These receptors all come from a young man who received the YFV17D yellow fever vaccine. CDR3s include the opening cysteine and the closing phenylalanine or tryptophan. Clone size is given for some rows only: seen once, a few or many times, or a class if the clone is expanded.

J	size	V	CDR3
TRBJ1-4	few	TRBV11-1	CASSKRQGTGHGTEEKLFF
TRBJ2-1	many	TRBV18	CASSPFPGPVSSYNEQFF
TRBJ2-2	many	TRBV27	CASSFRLAGELFF
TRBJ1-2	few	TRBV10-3	CAISEEGPLANYGYTF
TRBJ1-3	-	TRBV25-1	CASSDLVISGNTIYF
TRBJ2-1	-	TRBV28	CASTSQGHEQFF
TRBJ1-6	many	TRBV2	CASSPDRNNSPLHF
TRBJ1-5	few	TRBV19	CASRWAPSNQPQHF
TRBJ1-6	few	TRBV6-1	CASSVDRDNSPLHF
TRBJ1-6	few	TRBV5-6	CASWFMGVNNSPLHF
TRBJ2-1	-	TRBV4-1	CASSQGDLPYNEQFF
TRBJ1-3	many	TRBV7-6	CASSLLLQGSGNTIYF
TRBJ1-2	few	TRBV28	CASLTSGINYGYTF
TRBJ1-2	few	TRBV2	CASSGGSRLGYTF
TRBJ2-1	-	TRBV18	CASSPFEGARRGSYNEQFF
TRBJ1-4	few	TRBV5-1	CASRLAYRGQGEKLFF
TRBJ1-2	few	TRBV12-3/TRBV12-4	CASSSRGNYGYTF
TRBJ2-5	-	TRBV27	CASSLSLSTVQETQYF
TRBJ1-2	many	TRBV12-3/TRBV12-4	CASSLGREAYGYTF
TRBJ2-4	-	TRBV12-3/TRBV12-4	CASSDQGRGDIQYF
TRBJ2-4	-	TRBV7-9	CASSLEQGAKNIQYF
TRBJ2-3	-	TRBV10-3	CAISESTGGYALDTQYF
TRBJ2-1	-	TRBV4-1	CASSQDQASSYNEQFF
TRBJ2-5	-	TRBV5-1	CASSLGTGRETQYF
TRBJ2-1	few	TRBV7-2	CASRKDPSSYNEQFF
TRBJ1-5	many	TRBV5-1	CASSLVQGNQPQHF
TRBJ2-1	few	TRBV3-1	CASSQVPGLAIYNEQFF
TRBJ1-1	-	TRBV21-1	CATPGHGDTEAFF
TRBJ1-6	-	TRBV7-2	CASSLQQNSPLHF
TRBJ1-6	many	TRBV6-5	CASSYWVPGQGGSPLHF
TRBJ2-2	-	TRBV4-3	CASSQDIIGELFF
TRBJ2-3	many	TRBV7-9	CASSLGQGSYF
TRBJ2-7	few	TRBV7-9	CASSSTGSSYEQYF
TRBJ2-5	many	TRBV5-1	CASSLEGPQETQYF
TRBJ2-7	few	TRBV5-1	CASSVDRGNEQYF
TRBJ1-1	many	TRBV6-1	CASSQGGSSQAFF
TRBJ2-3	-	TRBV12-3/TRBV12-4	CASSLWASRGDTQYF
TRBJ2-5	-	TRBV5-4	CASSTPSGGSGETQYF